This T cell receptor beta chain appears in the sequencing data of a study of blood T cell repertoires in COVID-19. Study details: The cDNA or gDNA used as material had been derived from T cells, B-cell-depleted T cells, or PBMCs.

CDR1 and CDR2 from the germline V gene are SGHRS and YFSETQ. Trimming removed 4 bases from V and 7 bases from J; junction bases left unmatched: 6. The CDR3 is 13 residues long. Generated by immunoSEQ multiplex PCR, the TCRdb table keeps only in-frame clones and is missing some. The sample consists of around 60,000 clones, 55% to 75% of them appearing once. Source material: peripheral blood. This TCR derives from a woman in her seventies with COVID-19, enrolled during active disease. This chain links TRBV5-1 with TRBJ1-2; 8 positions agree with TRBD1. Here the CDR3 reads CASSATGERGYTF. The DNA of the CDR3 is TGCGCCAGCAGCGCGACAGGGGAGCGTGGCTACACCTTC.